This is a list of T cell receptor beta chains from one sample in a study of read filtering for tumor transcriptome and immune sequencing. Each CDR3 protein is one row after TCRdb ran MiXCR on the reads. The repertoire includes some 140,000 distinct CDR3 sequences, 13% of them detected once, and around 8.3% sits in the top ten. The sample was a population of CD138-negative cells sorted from bone marrow. The origin of the receptors is a donor at least 40 years old with multiple myeloma. Each CDR3 is given with its conserved first and last residue. The order of the fields is clone size, J gene, D gene, V gene, CDR3 protein, CDR3 DNA. A D gene is named only where the DNA matches it firmly. The size field is filled for only some rows; it gives once, few, many or a size class.

clone size: many
J gene: TRBJ2-3
D gene: -
V gene: TRBV29-1
CDR3 protein: CSVGSSPGTDTQYF
CDR3 DNA: TGCAGCGTTGGATCTAGTCCTGGCACAGATACGCAGTATTTT

clone size: many
J gene: TRBJ1-1
D gene: -
V gene: TRBV5-1
CDR3 protein: CASSLSGPTEAFF
CDR3 DNA: TGCGCCAGCAGCTTGTCGGGGCCCACTGAAGCTTTCTTT

clone size: many
J gene: TRBJ2-3
D gene: TRBD1
V gene: TRBV7-3
CDR3 protein: CASSLGTGTDTQYF
CDR3 DNA: TGTGCCAGCAGCCTTGGGACAGGCACAGATACGCAGTATTTT

clone size: many
J gene: TRBJ1-1
D gene: TRBD1
V gene: TRBV7-9
CDR3 protein: CASSLTDRELLNTEAFF
CDR3 DNA: TGTGCCAGCAGCTTAACAGACAGGGAACTCTTGAACACTGAAGCTTTCTTT

clone size: many
J gene: TRBJ2-1
D gene: -
V gene: TRBV5-1
CDR3 protein: CASSLPWSSYNEQFF
CDR3 DNA: TGCGCCAGCAGCTTACCGTGGAGCTCCTACAATGAGCAGTTCTTC

clone size: many
J gene: TRBJ2-2
D gene: -
V gene: TRBV7-9
CDR3 protein: CASSLVQNTGELFF
CDR3 DNA: TGTGCCAGCAGCTTGGTGCAGAACACCGGGGAGCTGTTTTTT

clone size: -
J gene: TRBJ2-5
D gene: -
V gene: TRBV20-1
CDR3 protein: CSATGERETQYF
CDR3 DNA: TGCAGTGCTACAGGGGAGCGAGAGACCCAGTACTTC

clone size: once
J gene: TRBJ2-1
D gene: -
V gene: TRBV6-5
CDR3 protein: CASSASGVGVEQFF
CDR3 DNA: TGTGCCAGCAGTGCATCCGGAGTAGGAGTTGAGCAGTTCTTC

clone size: many
J gene: TRBJ2-1
D gene: -
V gene: TRBV7-3
CDR3 protein: CASSLTSTYNEQFF
CDR3 DNA: TGTGCCAGCAGCTTAACGTCTACCTACAATGAGCAGTTCTTC

clone size: -
J gene: TRBJ2-1
D gene: TRBD2
V gene: TRBV11-2
CDR3 protein: CASSFWGAGVVNEQFF
CDR3 DNA: TGTGCCAGCAGCTTCTGGGGAGCGGGAGTGGTCAATGAGCAGTTCTTC

clone size: many
J gene: TRBJ1-5
D gene: -
V gene: TRBV20-1
CDR3 protein: CSAGLPQHF
CDR3 DNA: TGCAGTGCGGGGCTGCCCCAGCATTTT

clone size: many
J gene: TRBJ1-1
D gene: -
V gene: TRBV29-1
CDR3 protein: CSAGVPRGTEAFF
CDR3 DNA: TGCAGCGCCGGCGTACCTAGAGGCACTGAAGCTTTCTTT

clone size: many
J gene: TRBJ1-1
D gene: -
V gene: TRBV6-4
CDR3 protein: CASSDAQATMNTEAFF
CDR3 DNA: TGTGCCAGCAGTGACGCCCAGGCAACGATGAACACTGAAGCTTTCTTT

clone size: -
J gene: TRBJ1-1
D gene: -
V gene: TRBV29-1
CDR3 protein: CSVDPRWDTEAFF
CDR3 DNA: TGCAGCGTTGACCCCCGATGGGACACTGAAGCTTTCTTT

clone size: many
J gene: TRBJ2-2
D gene: -
V gene: TRBV6-5
CDR3 protein: CASSYQDGGELFF
CDR3 DNA: TGTGCCAGCAGTTACCAGGACGGCGGGGAGCTGTTTTTT

clone size: many
J gene: TRBJ1-6
D gene: -
V gene: TRBV12-3/TRBV12-4
CDR3 protein: CASSPRTAQNNSPLHF
CDR3 DNA: TGTGCCAGCAGTCCGCGGACGGCACAAAATAATTCACCCCTCCACTTT

clone size: many
J gene: TRBJ2-5
D gene: -
V gene: TRBV11-3
CDR3 protein: CASSLVAGSKLGETQYF
CDR3 DNA: TGTGCCAGCAGCCTGGTTGCAGGGTCTAAGCTTGGAGAGACCCAGTACTTC

clone size: many
J gene: TRBJ2-1
D gene: -
V gene: TRBV11-2
CDR3 protein: CASSPARDNEQFF
CDR3 DNA: TGTGCCAGCAGCCCCGCCCGAGACAATGAGCAGTTCTTC

clone size: -
J gene: TRBJ2-7
D gene: TRBD2
V gene: TRBV4-1
CDR3 protein: CASSQETGTSWQYF
CDR3 DNA: TGCGCCAGCAGCCAGGAAACCGGGACTAGCTGGCAGTACTTC

clone size: many
J gene: TRBJ2-5
D gene: -
V gene: TRBV7-9
CDR3 protein: CASSLMRETQYF
CDR3 DNA: TGTGCCAGCAGCTTAATGAGGGAGACCCAGTACTTC

clone size: many
J gene: TRBJ2-1
D gene: -
V gene: TRBV7-9
CDR3 protein: CASSPLAAPLIYSYNEQFF
CDR3 DNA: TGTGCCAGCAGCCCTTTAGCGGCACCGTTAATTTACTCCTACAATGAGCAGTTCTTC

clone size: many
J gene: TRBJ2-1
D gene: TRBD2
V gene: TRBV10-3
CDR3 protein: CAINSLAGDYNEQFF
CDR3 DNA: TGTGCCATCAATTCACTAGCGGGAGACTACAATGAGCAGTTCTTC

clone size: many
J gene: TRBJ2-1
D gene: TRBD2
V gene: TRBV7-2
CDR3 protein: CASSLGLADNEQFF
CDR3 DNA: TGTGCCAGCAGCCTGGGACTAGCGGACAATGAGCAGTTCTTC

clone size: -
J gene: TRBJ2-2
D gene: -
V gene: TRBV27
CDR3 protein: CASSPLYLSGPKAGELFF
CDR3 DNA: TGTGCCAGCAGTCCCCTGTACCTATCTGGGCCCAAGGCCGGGGAGCTGTTTTTT

clone size: many
J gene: TRBJ2-1
D gene: -
V gene: TRBV5-8
CDR3 protein: CASSLAHEQFF
CDR3 DNA: TGTGCCAGCAGCTTGGCGCATGAGCAGTTCTTC

clone size: many
J gene: TRBJ1-4
D gene: -
V gene: TRBV20-1
CDR3 protein: CSASHGTDLGKLFF
CDR3 DNA: TGCAGTGCTAGCCACGGAACCGACCTTGGGAAACTGTTTTTT

clone size: many
J gene: TRBJ2-1
D gene: TRBD2
V gene: TRBV12-3/TRBV12-4
CDR3 protein: CASSPRTSGRSNEQFF
CDR3 DNA: TGTGCCAGCAGTCCTAGGACTAGCGGGAGATCGAATGAGCAGTTCTTC

clone size: many
J gene: TRBJ2-3
D gene: -
V gene: TRBV19
CDR3 protein: CASSMSGTDTQYF
CDR3 DNA: TGTGCCAGTAGTATGTCAGGGACAGATACGCAGTATTTT

clone size: -
J gene: TRBJ2-7
D gene: -
V gene: TRBV5-4
CDR3 protein: CASSLSGLNLYEQYF
CDR3 DNA: TGTGCCAGCAGTCTGTCGGGGCTAAATCTCTACGAGCAGTACTTC

clone size: many
J gene: TRBJ2-1
D gene: TRBD2
V gene: TRBV29-1
CDR3 protein: CSVERTAGAINEQFF
CDR3 DNA: TGCAGCGTTGAACGAACGGCGGGAGCTATCAATGAGCAGTTCTTC

clone size: -
J gene: TRBJ2-5
D gene: TRBD2
V gene: TRBV7-2
CDR3 protein: CASSLTTSGIILQETQYF
CDR3 DNA: TGTGCCAGCAGCCTTACGACTAGCGGGATTATCCTACAAGAGACCCAGTACTTC

clone size: few
J gene: TRBJ1-3
D gene: -
V gene: TRBV11-2
CDR3 protein: CASSLRTKGDTIYF
CDR3 DNA: TGTGCCAGCAGCTTACGAACCAAGGGGGACACCATATATTTT

clone size: -
J gene: TRBJ2-3
D gene: -
V gene: TRBV9
CDR3 protein: CASSVVGVTDTQYF
CDR3 DNA: TGTGCCAGCAGCGTAGTGGGGGTCACAGATACGCAGTATTTT

clone size: -
J gene: TRBJ2-2
D gene: -
V gene: TRBV18
CDR3 protein: CASSPPSSGELFF
CDR3 DNA: TGTGCCAGCTCACCACCGAGCAGCGGGGAGCTGTTTTTT

clone size: many
J gene: TRBJ2-1
D gene: -
V gene: TRBV7-3
CDR3 protein: CASSFSGVSDEQFF
CDR3 DNA: TGTGCCAGCAGCTTCTCAGGGGTTTCGGATGAGCAGTTCTTC

clone size: few
J gene: TRBJ2-5
D gene: TRBD2
V gene: TRBV5-1
CDR3 protein: CASSLWAGAQRETQYF
CDR3 DNA: TGCGCCAGCAGCTTGTGGGCGGGAGCCCAGAGAGAGACCCAGTACTTC

clone size: -
J gene: TRBJ1-1
D gene: TRBD1
V gene: TRBV7-3
CDR3 protein: CASSPSRTGGLSNTEAFF
CDR3 DNA: TGTGCCAGCAGCCCTTCAAGGACAGGGGGCTTGAGTAACACTGAAGCTTTCTTT

clone size: many
J gene: TRBJ1-5
D gene: -
V gene: TRBV4-1
CDR3 protein: CASSRMPGGLSNQPQHF
CDR3 DNA: TGCGCCAGCAGCCGCATGCCCGGGGGTCTAAGCAATCAGCCCCAGCATTTT

clone size: many
J gene: TRBJ2-1
D gene: -
V gene: TRBV9
CDR3 protein: CASSVGATLYNEQFF
CDR3 DNA: TGTGCCAGCAGCGTCGGGGCCACCCTCTACAATGAGCAGTTCTTC

clone size: many
J gene: TRBJ2-3
D gene: TRBD2
V gene: TRBV29-1
CDR3 protein: CSVGNSGTTDTQYF
CDR3 DNA: TGCAGCGTTGGGAATAGCGGGACCACAGATACGCAGTATTTT

clone size: many
J gene: TRBJ1-1
D gene: -
V gene: TRBV7-9
CDR3 protein: CASSPDSAEAFF
CDR3 DNA: TGTGCCAGCAGCCCGGATTCGGCTGAAGCTTTCTTT

clone size: -
J gene: TRBJ2-4
D gene: -
V gene: TRBV4-3
CDR3 protein: CASSQEAVSSGNIQYF
CDR3 DNA: TGCGCCAGCAGCCAAGAAGCGGTCAGCTCCGGAAACATTCAGTACTTC

clone size: many
J gene: TRBJ2-5
D gene: -
V gene: TRBV9
CDR3 protein: CASSPGMLGGETQYF
CDR3 DNA: TGTGCCAGCAGCCCAGGGATGCTAGGGGGGGAGACCCAGTACTTC

clone size: few
J gene: TRBJ2-5
D gene: -
V gene: TRBV7-6
CDR3 protein: CASSLQEAQYF
CDR3 DNA: TGTGCCAGCAGCTTACAGGAGGCCCAGTACTTC

clone size: many
J gene: TRBJ1-4
D gene: -
V gene: TRBV20-1
CDR3 protein: CSALQGGEKLFF
CDR3 DNA: TGCAGTGCCCTACAGGGAGGTGAAAAACTGTTTTTT

clone size: -
J gene: TRBJ2-3
D gene: TRBD1
V gene: TRBV19
CDR3 protein: CAGMGQGFPDTQYF
CDR3 DNA: TGTGCCGGTATGGGACAGGGGTTCCCAGATACGCAGTATTTT

clone size: few
J gene: TRBJ2-2
D gene: -
V gene: TRBV2
CDR3 protein: CVSSIGVEAGELFF
CDR3 DNA: TGTGTCAGCAGTATCGGGGTAGAGGCCGGGGAGCTGTTTTTT

clone size: few
J gene: TRBJ2-5
D gene: TRBD1
V gene: TRBV29-1
CDR3 protein: CSGGQSDRTYQETQYF
CDR3 DNA: TGCAGCGGTGGGCAATCGGACAGGACGTACCAAGAGACCCAGTACTTC

clone size: many
J gene: TRBJ2-5
D gene: TRBD1
V gene: TRBV19
CDR3 protein: CASSGTGSETQYF
CDR3 DNA: TGTGCCAGTAGTGGGACAGGGTCAGAGACCCAGTACTTC

clone size: -
J gene: TRBJ2-7
D gene: -
V gene: TRBV11-3
CDR3 protein: CASSFSGRGRYF
CDR3 DNA: TGTGCCAGCAGCTTCTCGGGACGGGGTCGGTACTTC

clone size: -
J gene: TRBJ1-5
D gene: TRBD1
V gene: TRBV7-2
CDR3 protein: CASSLVSGGGQPQHF
CDR3 DNA: TGTGCCAGCAGCTTAGTATCAGGAGGGGGCCAGCCCCAGCATTTT

clone size: -
J gene: TRBJ2-3
D gene: -
V gene: TRBV3-1
CDR3 protein: CASSSRLTDTQYF
CDR3 DNA: TGTGCCAGCAGCTCCAGACTGACAGATACGCAGTATTTT

clone size: many
J gene: TRBJ2-6
D gene: TRBD2
V gene: TRBV11-3
CDR3 protein: CASSRLIAGGRRSGANVLTF
CDR3 DNA: TGTGCCAGCAGCCGGCTTATAGCGGGAGGCCGACGCTCTGGGGCCAACGTCCTGACTTTC

clone size: many
J gene: TRBJ2-7
D gene: -
V gene: TRBV6-2/TRBV6-3
CDR3 protein: CASSYIEVESYEQYF
CDR3 DNA: TGTGCCAGCAGTTACATCGAGGTTGAGTCCTACGAGCAGTACTTC

clone size: many
J gene: TRBJ2-5
D gene: -
V gene: TRBV6-5
CDR3 protein: CASSYPGLVETQYF
CDR3 DNA: TGTGCCAGCAGTTACCCGGGACTGGTGGAGACCCAGTACTTC

clone size: -
J gene: TRBJ2-7
D gene: -
V gene: TRBV7-9
CDR3 protein: CASSSVGEEQYF
CDR3 DNA: TGTGCCAGCAGCTCAGTGGGGGAGGAGCAGTACTTC

clone size: many
J gene: TRBJ1-2
D gene: TRBD1
V gene: TRBV18
CDR3 protein: CASSPGTGTYGYTF
CDR3 DNA: TGTGCCAGCTCCCCCGGGACAGGTACCTATGGCTACACCTTC

clone size: -
J gene: TRBJ2-7
D gene: TRBD2
V gene: TRBV11-3
CDR3 protein: CASSLAVSGRAAYEQYF
CDR3 DNA: TGTGCCAGCAGCTTAGCAGTTAGCGGGAGGGCGGCGTACGAGCAGTACTTC

clone size: many
J gene: TRBJ2-7
D gene: TRBD2
V gene: TRBV2
CDR3 protein: CASSEDITGGYEQYF
CDR3 DNA: TGTGCCAGCAGCGAAGACATCACGGGGGGTTACGAGCAGTACTTC

clone size: many
J gene: TRBJ2-1
D gene: -
V gene: TRBV19
CDR3 protein: CASSIPEGGEQFF
CDR3 DNA: TGTGCCAGTAGTATCCCTGAGGGAGGTGAGCAGTTCTTC